Relative to its sample, the clone carrying this T cell receptor beta chain is medium-sized. Receiving focal radiation plus CTLA-4 blockade with ipilimumab were patients who had chemo-refractory metastatic non-small-cell lung cancer. V shed 0 bases and J 0 bases; nucleotides not matched to a gene: 1. The CDR3 runs 16 residues. The V gene's germline CDR1 is SGDLS and CDR2 YYNGEE. Assay used: immunoSEQ multiplex PCR; TCRdb lists only in-frame clones, some missing. The data hold 75,000 to 100,000 clones, with 82% observed a single time. These data originate in a study of radiotherapy plus CTLA-4 blockade in lung cancer.

This clonotype was sampled from a human donor with non-small cell lung cancer who had a partial response to radiotherapy plus ipilimumab. This sequence joins TRBV9 and TRBJ2-2, with TRBD2 matching 8 bases. The material was peripheral blood, obtained from a patient treated with radiotherapy plus ipilimumab. CDR3 amino acids: CASSVVLAANTGELFF. DNA for the CDR3: TGTGCCAGCAGCGTAGTACTAGCGGCGAACACCGGGGAGCTGTTTTTT.